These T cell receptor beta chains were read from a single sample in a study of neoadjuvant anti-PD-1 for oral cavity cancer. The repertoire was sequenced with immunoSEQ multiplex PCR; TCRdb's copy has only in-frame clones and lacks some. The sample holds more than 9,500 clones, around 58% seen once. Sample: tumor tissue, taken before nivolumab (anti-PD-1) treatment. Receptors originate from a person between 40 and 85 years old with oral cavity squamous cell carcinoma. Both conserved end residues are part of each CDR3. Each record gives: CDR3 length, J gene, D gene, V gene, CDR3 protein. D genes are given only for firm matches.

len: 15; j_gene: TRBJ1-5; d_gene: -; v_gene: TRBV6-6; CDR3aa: CASSLTGTGNQPQHF
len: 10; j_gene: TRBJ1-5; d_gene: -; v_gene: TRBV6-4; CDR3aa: CASSPGQRHF
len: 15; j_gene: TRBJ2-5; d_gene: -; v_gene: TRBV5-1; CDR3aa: CASSSDTWGGETQYF
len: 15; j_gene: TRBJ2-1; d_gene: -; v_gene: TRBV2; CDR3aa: CASSTDLSSYNEQFF
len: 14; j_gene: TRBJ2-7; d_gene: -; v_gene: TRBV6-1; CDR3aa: CASTERQGHYEQYF
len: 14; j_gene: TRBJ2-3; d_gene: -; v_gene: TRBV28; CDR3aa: CASSRGRGTDTQYF
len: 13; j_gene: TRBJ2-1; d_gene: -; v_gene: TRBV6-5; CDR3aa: CASYSTGRDEQFF
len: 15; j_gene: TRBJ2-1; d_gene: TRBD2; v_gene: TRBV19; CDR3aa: CASNRAGGSYNEQFF
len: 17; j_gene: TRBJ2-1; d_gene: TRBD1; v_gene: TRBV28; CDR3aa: CASSARQGRGYRDEQFF
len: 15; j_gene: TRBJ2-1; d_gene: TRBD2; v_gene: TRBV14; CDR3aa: CASSLIAGGPNEQFF
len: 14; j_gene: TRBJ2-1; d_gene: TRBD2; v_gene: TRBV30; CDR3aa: CAWSVSGTHNEQFF
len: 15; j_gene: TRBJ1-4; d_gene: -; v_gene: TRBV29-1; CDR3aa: CSVDYAGDADEKLFF
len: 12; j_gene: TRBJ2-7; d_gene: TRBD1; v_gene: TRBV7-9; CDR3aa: CASATGGAVQYF
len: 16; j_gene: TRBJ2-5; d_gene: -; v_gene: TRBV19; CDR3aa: CASSIRGGQRQGEQYF
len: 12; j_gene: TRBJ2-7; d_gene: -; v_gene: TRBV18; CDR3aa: CASSPQGSEQYF
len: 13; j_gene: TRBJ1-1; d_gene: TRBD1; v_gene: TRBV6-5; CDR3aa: CASSQGAWTEAFF